The source of this T cell receptor (beta chain) is a study of blood T cell repertoires in COVID-19. For the study at large: The United States, Italy and Spain were the sources of the acute and convalescent COVID-19 samples. PBMCs, B-cell-depleted T cells, or T cells provided the cDNA or gDNA that made up the material.

Original processing notes: Quantification of nucleated cells was approximated via reference gene primer amplification. The assay was immunoSEQ multiplex PCR, and TCRdb's table has in-frame clones only and misses some. V, J and clone size derive from that table, while D and trimming were established from the DNA sequence. The repertoire has over 150,000 clones, roughly 84% of them found once; the top ten carry around 1.1%. The V gene lost 0 bases and the J gene lost 9 bases, with 16 bases spanning the gap. The CDR3 contains 15 residues. CDR1 is SGDLS and CDR2 is YYNGEE in the germline V gene. The clonotype was recovered from a middle-aged man with acute or convalescent COVID-19. This sequence joins TRBV9 and TRBJ2-1; D is perhaps TRBD2 (6 bases). Material: peripheral blood. The DNA of the CDR3 is TGTGCCAGCAGCGTAGAGGGACTCATTTTAGGTGAGCAGTTCTTC. Its translation: CASSVEGLILGEQFF.